Listed below are T cell receptor beta chains from one sample, sequenced in a study of T-cell memory formation after mild COVID-19. One entry per CDR3 protein results from TCRdb running MiXCR on the 5' RACE reads. The top ten clones hold 2% to 3% of a sample with approximately 210,000 distinct CDR3 sequences, about a sixth of them seen once. The sequencing input was PBMCs or a T cell subset sorted from them (not recorded which). All receptors derive from an adult woman who had mild COVID-19 (a few samples of this study predate the infection). Cell type and time point are not known. Each CDR3 is given with its conserved first and last residue. The order of the fields is CDR3 DNA, CDR3 protein, V gene, D gene, J gene, clone size. A D gene is named only where the DNA matches it firmly. Size values are once, few and many counts, or a class for expanded clones, and some rows have none.

TGTGCCAGCAGCTCCTCAGGGACAGGCGGCAATGAGCAGTTCTTC	CASSSSGTGGNEQFF	TRBV7-8	TRBD1	TRBJ2-1	-
TGTGCCAGCTCACTAAAAGAGGGGGGAACTGAAGCTTTCTTT	CASSLKEGGTEAFF	TRBV18	-	TRBJ1-1	-
TGTGCCAGCAGAACGGGTCCTAGCACAGATACGCAGTATTTT	CASRTGPSTDTQYF	TRBV6-6	-	TRBJ2-3	many
TGCAGTGCGGGTGGCAGGAACACTGAAGCTTTCTTT	CSAGGRNTEAFF	TRBV20-1	-	TRBJ1-1	few
TGTGCCACCCTCAGGAGCGGGGGGAGGGGTACTGAAGCTTTCTTT	CATLRSGGRGTEAFF	TRBV27	-	TRBJ1-1	few
TGTGCCTGGAGCGGGCAGGGTAATCAGCCCCAGCATTTT	CAWSGQGNQPQHF	TRBV30	-	TRBJ1-5	-
TGTGCCAGCACAGCCCAGGGGCATTCACCCCTCCACTTT	CASTAQGHSPLHF	TRBV2	-	TRBJ1-6	few
TGTGCCAGCAGTTCTGTAGCGGGGACCTACGAGCAGTACTTC	CASSSVAGTYEQYF	TRBV27	TRBD2	TRBJ2-7	many
TGTGCCAGCACCCCCGCGGGGCCGGGAGAAAAACTGTTTTTT	CASTPAGPGEKLFF	TRBV12-3/TRBV12-4	-	TRBJ1-4	few
TGTGCCAGCACCTTCGGGCTAATGAACACTGAAGCTTTCTTT	CASTFGLMNTEAFF	TRBV7-9	-	TRBJ1-1	-
TGTGCCAGCAGTGAATCTACTAGCGGGGGGGCAGATACGCAGTATTTT	CASSESTSGGADTQYF	TRBV2	TRBD2	TRBJ2-3	many
TGTGCCAGCAGCGTAGGGCAGGATAGATCACCCCTCCACTTT	CASSVGQDRSPLHF	TRBV9	-	TRBJ1-6	-
TGTGCCAGCAGCGAACAGTCTAATTCACCCCTCCACTTT	CASSEQSNSPLHF	TRBV11-2	-	TRBJ1-6	few
TGTGCCAGCACCTCCGCGGCTCGTAAGTACTTC	CASTSAARKYF	TRBV7-8	-	TRBJ2-7	-
TGTGCCACGATCGGGGGGAACACTGAAGCTTTCTTT	CATIGGNTEAFF	TRBV10-3	-	TRBJ1-1	-
TGTGCCAGCAGCTTAGGCCTAACAGATACGCAGTATTTT	CASSLGLTDTQYF	TRBV11-3	-	TRBJ2-3	-
TGTGCCAGCAGCTTACCTAGCAGTTCCTACGAGCAGTACTTC	CASSLPSSSYEQYF	TRBV7-2	-	TRBJ2-7	-
TGCAGCGCGACAGGAGGAGAGACCCAGTACTTC	CSATGGETQYF	TRBV29-1	-	TRBJ2-5	-